This T cell receptor (beta chain) was identified in a study of T cells in Graves' hyperthyroidism and ophthalmopathy. TCR beta CDR3 sequences were amplified from RNA transcripts. HTBI primers were the set used in a first-round RT-PCR of the TCR CDR3. Via MiXCR, TCRdb re-called the multiplex PCR reads, giving one row per CDR3 protein. Among some 350,000 distinct CDR3 sequences listed, approximately 14% were seen once. Criteria for exclusion of patients were uncontrolled infection, other autoimmune disease, pregnancy or lactation. Specimen: blood. The sequence was obtained from a woman aged 60-75 years with Graves' ophthalmopathy.

CDR3 DNA: TGTGCCAGCAGCTTAGAGGGCCTTTCGAACAATGAGCAGTTCTTC. It is translated as CASSLEGLSNNEQFF. The chain is built from TRBV5-4 and TRBJ2-1, with a tentative D call TRBD2 (5 bases). The CDR3 runs 15 residues. V lost 2 bases and J lost 5, with 14 bases in between. From germline, CDR1 is SGHNT and CDR2 YYREEE (reference sequence). Complete variable domain (other parts from reference TRBV5-4 and TRBJ2-1): ETGVTQSPTHLIKTRGQQVTLRCSSQSGHNTVSWYQQALGQGPQFIFQYYREEENGRGNFPPRFSGLQFPNYSSELNVNALELDDSALYLCASSLEGLSNNEQFFGPGTRLTVL.